The following is a TCR beta chain sequence with its context. This sample was included in a study of regulatory T cells in long-lasting Graves disease. V lost 9 bases, J lost 3 bases, and 2 bases stayed unmatched. The germline gives CDR1 LNHDA, CDR2 SQIVND (reference sequence). The CDR3 spans 13 residues. The TCR beta library used iRepertoire HTBI primers with Arm-PCR amplification of CDR3. TCRdb used MiXCR to reprocess the multiplex PCR reads, holding one entry per CDR3 protein. The data contain 520,000 or so distinct CDR3 sequences, around 12% of them singletons. Noted time point: newly diagnosed GD, antithyroid drugs for less than 3 months. Extracted PBMC RNA gave rise to the TCR library. This sample was also put to use in a study of T cells in Graves' hyperthyroidism and ophthalmopathy. In that study: Exclusions: uncontrolled infection, other autoimmune disease, pregnancy, lactation. Blood shared most expanded thyroid clonotypes above 0.001.

The chain is built from TRBV19 and TRBJ1-1; 12 bases align to TRBD1. The source of this sequence is a woman in her twenties or thirties with Graves disease. Sequenced here: peripheral blood mononuclear cells (PBMCs), sampled at new diagnosis, from a patient treated with antithyroid drugs. The CDR3 DNA reads TGTGCCAGGGGACAGGGGGCTGACACTGAAGCTTTCTTT. Translation: CARGQGADTEAFF.